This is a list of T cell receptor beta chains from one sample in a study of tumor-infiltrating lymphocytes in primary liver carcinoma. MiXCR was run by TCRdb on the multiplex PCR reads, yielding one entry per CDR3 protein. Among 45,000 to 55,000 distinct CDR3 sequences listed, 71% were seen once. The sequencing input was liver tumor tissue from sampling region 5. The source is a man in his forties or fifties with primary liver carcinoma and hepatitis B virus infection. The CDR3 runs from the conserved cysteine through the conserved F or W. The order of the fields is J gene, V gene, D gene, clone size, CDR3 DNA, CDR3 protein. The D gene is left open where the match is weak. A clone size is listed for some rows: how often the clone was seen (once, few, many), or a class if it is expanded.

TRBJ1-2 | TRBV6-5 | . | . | TGTGCCAGCAGTTACTCTGGGCAGGGCATTAACCATGGCTACACTTTC | CASSYSGQGINHGYTF
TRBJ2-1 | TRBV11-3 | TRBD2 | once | TGTGCCAGCAGCTTAGATCAGCGGGAGGCGTCCGGCTCCTACGATGAGCAGTTCTTC | CASSLDQREASGSYDEQFF
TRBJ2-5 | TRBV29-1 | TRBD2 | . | TGCATCGTTGGTGGGAGGGCCGCTGAGACTCAATACTTC | CIVGGRAAETQYF
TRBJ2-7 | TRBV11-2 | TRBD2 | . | TGTGCCAGCAGCTTATCCACTGGATTAGCGGGAGGGGGGTACGAGCAGTACTTC | CASSLSTGLAGGGYEQYF
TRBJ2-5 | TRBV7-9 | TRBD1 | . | TGTTCCAGCAGCTCCCGGGACAGGGGGATTCAAGAGACCCAGTACTTC | CSSSSRDRGIQETQYF
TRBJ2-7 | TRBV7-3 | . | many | TGTGCCAGCAGCTTAGCGGTTTGGACCGAGCAGTACTTC | CASSLAVWTEQYF
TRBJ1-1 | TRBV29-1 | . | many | TGCAGCGTTGCGCGGGGGCCGGAGGACACTGAAGCTTTCTTT | CSVARGPEDTEAFF
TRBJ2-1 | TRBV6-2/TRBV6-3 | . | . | TGTGCCAACAGTTACGATGGTAGCGGTTCCTATAATGAGCAGTTCTTC | CANSYDGSGSYNEQFF
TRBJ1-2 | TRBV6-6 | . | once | TGTGCCAGCAGTTCGCGACCGTCTAAGTATGCCTACACCTTC | CASSSRPSKYAYTF
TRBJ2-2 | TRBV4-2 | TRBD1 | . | TGTGCCAGTAGCCAAGGGGGCAGGGGCCATTCGGGTTACACCGGGGAGCTGTCTTTT | CASSQGGRGHSGYTGELSF
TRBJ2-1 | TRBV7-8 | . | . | TGTGCCAGCAGTCACCAAGGAGGGGCTGAGCGGCTCTTC | CASSHQGGAERLF
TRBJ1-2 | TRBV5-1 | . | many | TGCGCCAGCAGTACCGGCTCGACAGGCGAAGGCTACACCTTC | CASSTGSTGEGYTF
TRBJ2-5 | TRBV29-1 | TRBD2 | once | TGCAGCGCTGGTGGGAGGGCTACTGAGACCCAGTACTTC | CSAGGRATETQYF
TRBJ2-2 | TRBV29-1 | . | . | TGCAGTGTGTGGCGGGTAGACACCGGGGAGCTGTTTTTT | CSVWRVDTGELFF
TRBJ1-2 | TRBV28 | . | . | TGTGCCAGCTCCACAGTAGATGGCTACACCTTC | CASSTVDGYTF
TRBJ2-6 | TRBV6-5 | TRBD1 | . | TGTACCAGCAGTCTTTGGACAGGGATGAAAACTGGGGCCAACGTCATGACTTTC | CTSSLWTGMKTGANVMTF